This entry lists 16 T cell receptor beta chains sequenced from one sample in a study of cytomegalovirus exposure and HLA in healthy donors. Primers included in the PCR were 60 Vbeta and 13 Jbeta primers. Repertoires were generated with immunoSEQ multiplex PCR, while TCRdb's copy carries only in-frame clones and drops some. The sample comprises around 170,000 clones, about 80% of which are singletons, and under 2.5% rests with the top ten. Sequencing input: PBMCs. The receptors come from a man aged 60 to 75 in good health and CMV-seronegative.

V gene TRBV4-2 combines with J gene TRBJ1-4; D uncertain. The CDR3 extends over 13 amino acids. Germline V gene lookup returns CDR1 LGHNA and CDR2 YNFKEQ. Between the trimmed V and J ends, which lost 0 bases and 8 bases, there was a span of 7 bases. CDR3 in amino acids: CASSQDYGEKLFF. Written as DNA, the CDR3 is TGTGCCAGCAGCCAAGATTACGGGGAAAAACTGTTTTTT.

The chain recombines TRBV4-3 with TRBJ2-7; 7 bases match TRBD2. This CDR3 is built from 15 residues. Germline values: CDR1 LGHNA, CDR2 YSLEER. Trimming cost V 0 bases and J 3 bases; bases outside gene matches: 5. CDR3 sequence (DNA): TGCGCCAGCAGCCAAGAAACGGGAGGTGTCTACGAGCAGTACTTC. It yields the protein CASSQETGGVYEQYF.

J is TRBJ2-3 and V is TRBV28, with TRBD2 matching over 9 bases. Germline CDR1 reads MDHEN; CDR2 reads SYDVKM. The CDR3 length is 16 residues. After removal of 6 bases from V and 3 bases from J, the junction contained 10 bases not matched to a gene. In DNA form, the CDR3 reads TGTGCCAGCAGAGCCTCGGGCGGGAGGGGGACAGATACGCAGTATTTT. Translation: CASRASGGRGTDTQYF. Variable domain in full (rest from reference TRBV28 and TRBJ2-3): DVKVTQSSRYLVKRTGEKVFLECVQDMDHENMFWYRQDPGLGLRLIYFSYDVKMKEKGDIPEGYSVSREKKERFSLILESASTNQTSMYLCASRASGGRGTDTQYFGPGTRLTVL.

The chain recombines TRBV28 with TRBJ1-3; TRBD1 might be the D (6 bases). This CDR3 is 15 amino acids long. Germline CDR1 is MDHEN and CDR2 is SYDVKM. V lost 6 bases and J 15 bases, leaving 27 bases between the germline ends. The CDR3: CASSSWETGTFGEYF. CDR3 DNA sequence: TGTGCCAGCAGCTCTTGGGAGACAGGTACTTTCGGAGAATATTTT.

The chain uses TRBV18 and TRBJ2-1; 12 nucleotides line up with TRBD2. Germline CDR1 is KGHSH and CDR2 is LQKENI. The CDR3 spans 16 residues. Trimming at V came to 2 bases and at J to 4 bases, leaving 3 bases not matched to a gene. CDR3 nucleotide sequence: TGTGCCAGCTCACCAATACTAGCGGGGGGATACAATGAGCAGTTCTTC. Protein product: CASSPILAGGYNEQFF. The full variable domain, with the rest looked up from reference TRBV18 and TRBJ2-1, is NAGVMQNPRHLVRRRGQEARLRCSPMKGHSHVYWYRQLPEEGLKFMVYLQKENIIDESGMPKERFSAEFPKEGPSILRIQQVVRGDSAAYFCASSPILAGGYNEQFFGPGTRLTVL.

The chain employs TRBV4-3 and TRBJ2-1, with TRBD2 as a possible D gene (5 bases). The CDR3 totals 16 residues. Trimming left V 0 bases short and J 2 bases short, with 11 bases between. In germline, CDR1 is LGHNA, CDR2 YSLEER. The CDR3 sequence: CASSQDTGSTYNEQFF. The CDR3 DNA sequence: TGCGCCAGCAGCCAAGACACGGGGAGCACCTACAATGAGCAGTTCTTC.

The J gene is TRBJ2-2, the V gene TRBV6-6; 12 positions agree with TRBD1. The length of the CDR3 is 15 residues. Germline V gene sequence: CDR1 MNHNY, CDR2 SVGAGI (reference sequence). After removal of 8 bases from V and 2 bases from J, the junction contained 3 bases not matched to a gene. CDR3 in amino acids: CASRGTGGNTGELFF. The CDR3 DNA is TGTGCCAGCCGTGGGACAGGGGGCAACACCGGGGAGCTGTTTTTT.

CDR3 DNA: TGCAGCGTTGAAGGACTAGCGGGAGCGTACCAAGAGACCCAGTACTTC. Protein: CSVEGLAGAYQETQYF. The genes are TRBV29-1 and TRBJ2-5; 12 bases are a match to TRBD2. The V and J ends lost 1 base and 0 bases, in that order; junction bases with no gene match: 3. The CDR3 runs to 16 residues. Germline CDR1 reads SQVTM; CDR2 reads ANQGSEA.

V and J are TRBV6-1 and TRBJ2-1, with D possibly being TRBD1 (6 bases). The V end was cut by 3 bases, the J end by 0 bases, with 15 bases between. Germline V gene data show CDR1 as MNHNS and CDR2 as SASEGT. This CDR3 comprises 17 residues. The DNA of the CDR3 is TGTGCCAGCAGTGACCCGGGTGGGGGCGACTCCTACAATGAGCAGTTCTTC. Its translation is CASSDPGGGDSYNEQFF.

The chain has TRBV28 and TRBJ1-3; D is ambiguous. Per germline, CDR1 MDHEN and CDR2 SYDVKM. The CDR3 has 15 residues. The germline V and J ends were trimmed by 6 bases and 0 bases, with 12 bases remaining between them. CDR3: CASSPPRSSGNTIYF. The CDR3 region has the DNA TGTGCCAGCAGCCCCCCAAGGAGCTCTGGAAACACCATATATTTT.

Note on this clone: This sample also contains other DNA sequences that code for the same CDR3. The chain employs TRBV28 and TRBJ2-7; the D is unclear. The CDR3 loop spans 11 amino acids. Trimming stripped 3 bases from V and 4 bases from J, with 4 bases between. Germline V lookup: CDR1 MDHEN, CDR2 SYDVKM. CDR3 DNA: TGTGCCAGCAGTTTTTCTTACGAGCAGTACTTC. It encodes CASSFSYEQYF.

The genes are TRBV19 and TRBJ1-5, with D tentatively TRBD1 (5 bases). The CDR3 extends over 18 amino acids. The germline CDR1 and CDR2 sequences are LNHDA and SQIVND (reference sequence). Trimming stripped 5 bases from V and 3 bases from J, with 23 bases between. The CDR3 DNA reads TGTGCCAGTAGTTACCGGCTTTCGGGGGGGGGACCCAATCAGCCCCAGCATTTT. It encodes CASSYRLSGGGPNQPQHF.

The V call is TRBV5-8, the J call TRBJ1-2; TRBD1 is a possible D gene (6 bases). The CDR3 consists of 14 residues. V lost 2 bases and J lost 5, with 13 bases in between. The germline V gene has CDR1 SGHTS and CDR2 YDEGEE. The CDR3 bases are TGTGCCAGCAGCTTACAGGGCAGGGTTTATGGCTACACCTTC. Translating gives CASSLQGRVYGYTF.

CDR3 coding DNA: TGTGCCAGCAGCGTAGCTGGACAGGGATCTAACTATGGCTACACCTTC. As protein: CASSVAGQGSNYGYTF. V and J are TRBV9 and TRBJ1-2; TRBD1 aligns across 8 bases. This CDR3 has 16 residues. V lost 0 bases to trimming and J lost 0 bases; unmatched junction nucleotides: 4. Looked up from germline, CDR1 is SGDLS and CDR2 is YYNGEE.

V usage is TRBV27 and J usage is TRBJ2-5; D may be TRBD2 (6 bases). Germline CDR1 MNHEY, CDR2 SMNVEV (reference sequence). The V and J ends lost 6 bases and 7 bases respectively, with 12 bases between them. This CDR3 spans 12 amino acids. CDR3 protein: CASSPTGGTQYF. The DNA of the CDR3 is TGTGCCAGCAGCCCCACCGGGGGGACCCAGTACTTC.

V usage is TRBV2 and J usage is TRBJ2-3, with D possibly being TRBD2 (6 bases). Germline lookup yields CDR1 SNHLY and CDR2 FYNNEI. V dropped 7 bases and J dropped 2 bases, with 7 bases sitting between them. There are 12 residues in the CDR3. CDR3 sequence reads: CASTGVTDTQYF. In DNA, the CDR3 is TGTGCCAGCACGGGAGTCACAGATACGCAGTATTTT.